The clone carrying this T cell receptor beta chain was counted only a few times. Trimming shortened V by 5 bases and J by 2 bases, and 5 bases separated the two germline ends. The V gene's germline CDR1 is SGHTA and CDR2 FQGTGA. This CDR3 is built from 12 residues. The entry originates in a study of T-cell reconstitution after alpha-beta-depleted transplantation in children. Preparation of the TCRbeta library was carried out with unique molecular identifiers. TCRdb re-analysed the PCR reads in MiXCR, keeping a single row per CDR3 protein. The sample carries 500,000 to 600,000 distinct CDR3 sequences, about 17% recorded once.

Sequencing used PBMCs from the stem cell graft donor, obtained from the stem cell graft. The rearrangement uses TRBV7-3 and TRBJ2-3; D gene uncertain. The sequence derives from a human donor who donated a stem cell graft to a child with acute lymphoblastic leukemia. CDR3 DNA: TGTGCCAGCAGCGCCATCACAGATACGCAGTATTTT. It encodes CASSAITDTQYF.